This T cell receptor beta chain was found in a study of identifying expanded T cells in peripheral blood. Regarding the study as a whole: Two-week clone count variance significantly increased as total template count grew.

During the collection period, no donor immune events like infections were recorded. Trimming pared 4 bases from V and 0 bases from J, leaving 12 bases between. Per the germline V gene, CDR1 is ENHRY and CDR2 is SYGVKD. The CDR3 has 15 residues. Concerning this clone itself: The antigen remains unidentified.

Some clones are missing from TCRdb's copy, which holds only in-frame ones; the method was immunoSEQ multiplex PCR. The sample shows about 110,000 clones, about 87% of them seen only once. This sequence was found in a person aged 18 to 75 in good health. The chain recombines TRBV10-3 with TRBJ1-1, with D possibly being TRBD1 (6 bases). Input material: blood. The CDR3 region is CAISVGTLLNTEAFF. CDR3 bases: TGTGCCATCAGTGTAGGGACACTACTGAACACTGAAGCTTTCTTT.